Listed below are T cell receptor beta chains from one sample, sequenced in a study of blood T cells in healthy people across ages. TCRdb re-called the 5' RACE reads through MiXCR, storing one row per CDR3 protein. Of under 2,000,000 distinct CDR3 sequences in the sample, 49% were seen once. The sequenced sample was blood. The receptors were sampled from a middle-aged woman in good health. Both conserved end residues are part of each CDR3. D genes are given only for firm matches. Only part of the rows carry a size: once, few, many, or a class if the clone is expanded.

V gene	D gene	clone size	J gene	CDR3 length	CDR3 protein	CDR3 DNA
TRBV7-2	NA	NA	TRBJ2-2	14	CASSQAVNTGELFF	TGTGCCAGCAGCCAGGCTGTTAACACCGGGGAGCTGTTTTTT
TRBV27	TRBD1	NA	TRBJ2-2	14	CASSSTQGAGELFF	TGTGCCAGCAGTTCCACACAGGGGGCCGGGGAGCTGTTTTTT
TRBV9	TRBD1	few	TRBJ2-1	15	CASSPDRGYSNEQFF	TGTGCCAGCAGCCCCGACAGGGGATATAGCAATGAGCAGTTCTTC
TRBV7-3	NA	NA	TRBJ2-7	15	CASSLGALSYNEQYF	TGTGCCAGCAGCTTGGGCGCACTGTCCTACAATGAGCAGTACTTC
TRBV27	TRBD1	few	TRBJ2-6	17	CASSTGTGISGANVLTF	TGTGCCAGCAGCACCGGGACAGGGATTTCTGGGGCCAACGTCCTGACTTTC
TRBV24-1	NA	NA	TRBJ2-1	12	CATSDLTSEQFF	TGTGCCACCAGTGATTTAACCAGTGAGCAGTTCTTC
TRBV27	NA	few	TRBJ2-1	12	CASSNQRVEQFF	TGTGCCAGCAGTAACCAGAGGGTTGAGCAGTTCTTC
TRBV24-1	TRBD2	few	TRBJ2-7	12	CATSISGYEQYF	TGTGCCACCAGTATTAGCGGGTACGAGCAGTACTTC
TRBV20-1	NA	NA	TRBJ2-7	14	CSARNPDSSYEQYF	TGCAGTGCTAGAAATCCGGACAGCTCCTACGAGCAGTACTTC
TRBV12-3/TRBV12-4	NA	NA	TRBJ1-2	17	CASSPLPAIRPNYGYTF	TGTGCCAGCAGTCCACTCCCCGCGATCAGGCCGAACTATGGCTACACCTTC
TRBV11-1	NA	NA	TRBJ2-5	19	CASSPYPVAESTGRETQYF	TGTGCCAGCAGCCCCTACCCTGTGGCCGAATCAACAGGGCGGGAGACCCAGTACTTC
TRBV29-1	TRBD2	few	TRBJ2-3	16	CSVEGLTSGVADTQYF	TGCAGCGTTGAAGGGCTAACTAGCGGGGTTGCAGATACGCAGTATTTT
TRBV9	TRBD1	few	TRBJ2-4	14	CASSVNGQGDIQYF	TGTGCCAGCAGCGTAAACGGACAGGGCGACATTCAGTACTTC
TRBV6-2/TRBV6-3	NA	few	TRBJ2-5	11	CASRDLETQYF	TGTGCCAGCAGGGACTTGGAGACCCAGTACTTC
TRBV20-1	NA	few	TRBJ2-3	13	CSAPGFEGDTQYF	TGCAGTGCACCGGGATTTGAGGGAGATACGCAGTATTTT
TRBV5-1	TRBD2	few	TRBJ2-1	17	CASSLLASGTSVNEQFF	TGCGCCAGCAGCTTGCTAGCGTCCGGGACTAGCGTGAATGAGCAGTTCTTC
TRBV7-2	NA	NA	TRBJ2-3	13	CASSHDQTETQNF	TGTGCCAGCAGCCATGACCAAACAGAAACGCAGAATTTT
TRBV15	NA	few	TRBJ2-1	14	CATSTRGSYNEQFF	TGTGCCACCAGCACGCGGGGCTCCTACAATGAGCAGTTCTTC
TRBV20-1	NA	NA	TRBJ2-5	13	CSARDGQQETQYF	TGCAGTGCTAGAGATGGGCAGCAAGAGACCCAGTACTTC
TRBV20-1	NA	NA	TRBJ1-4	18	CSARDPTPNRATNEKLFF	TGCAGTGCTAGAGATCCTACGCCAAACAGAGCAACTAATGAAAAACTGTTTTTT
TRBV20-1	TRBD1	few	TRBJ2-3	15	CSASGPEGGRDTQYF	TGCAGTGCTAGTGGTCCTGAAGGGGGCCGAGATACGCAGTATTTT
TRBV20-1	TRBD2	NA	TRBJ2-1	14	CSARSGAKYNEQFF	TGCAGTGCTAGAAGCGGGGCGAAATACAATGAGCAGTTCTTC
TRBV9	TRBD2	NA	TRBJ2-3	18	CASSPRTSGEISTDTQYF	TGTGCCAGCAGCCCACGGACTAGCGGGGAGATTAGCACAGATACGCAGTATTTT
TRBV7-2	TRBD2	NA	TRBJ2-3	15	CASSSLGAGGDTQYF	TGTGCCAGCAGCTCCCTGGGAGCGGGGGGAGATACGCAGTATTTT
TRBV20-1	NA	NA	TRBJ2-7	13	CSAMATDTYEQYF	TGCAGTGCTATGGCGACAGATACCTACGAGCAGTACTTC
TRBV12-3/TRBV12-4	NA	NA	TRBJ1-2	13	CASSLIQGGGYTF	TGTGCCAGCAGTTTGATACAGGGCGGAGGCTACACCTTC
TRBV20-1	TRBD1	NA	TRBJ1-2	12	CSVWDSAYGYTF	TGCAGTGTGTGGGACAGCGCATATGGCTACACCTTC
TRBV7-9	NA	few	TRBJ2-5	14	CASSLSQTAETQYF	TGTGCCAGCAGCTTATCACAAACGGCAGAGACCCAGTACTTC
TRBV20-1	NA	few	TRBJ2-5	14	CSAKQPQIQETQYF	TGCAGTGCTAAACAACCCCAGATACAAGAGACCCAGTACTTC
TRBV9	TRBD2	NA	TRBJ2-3	15	CASSVAGLETDTQYF	TGTGCCAGCAGCGTAGCCGGACTAGAAACAGATACGCAGTATTTT
TRBV6-6	NA	NA	TRBJ1-2	11	CTSSYSDGYTF	TGTACCAGCAGTTACTCCGATGGCTACACCTTC
TRBV12-3/TRBV12-4	TRBD1	NA	TRBJ2-7	15	CASRCTGTGCYEQYF	TGTGCCAGCAGATGCACCGGGACAGGGTGCTACGAGCAGTACTTC
TRBV6-2/TRBV6-3	NA	few	TRBJ1-6	16	CASSYIRVLRNSPLHF	TGTGCCAGCAGTTACATTCGGGTTCTGAGGAATTCACCCCTCCACTTT
TRBV10-3	NA	NA	TRBJ2-3	11	CATGPSDTQYF	TGTGCCACCGGACCCTCAGATACGCAGTATTTT
TRBV7-9	NA	NA	TRBJ1-1	15	CASSLAQGPRTEAFF	TGTGCCAGCAGCTTAGCGCAGGGCCCAAGGACTGAAGCTTTCTTT
TRBV28	NA	few	TRBJ2-7	15	CASSLSQPGSYEQYF	TGTGCCAGCAGTTTATCCCAGCCAGGGTCCTACGAGCAGTACTTC
TRBV20-1	NA	NA	TRBJ2-1	12	CSASRAFNEQFF	TGCAGTGCTAGTAGGGCTTTCAATGAGCAGTTCTTC
TRBV10-3	TRBD1	NA	TRBJ1-2	13	CAIRGQTGSGYTF	TGTGCCATCAGGGGGCAGACAGGGTCTGGCTACACCTTC
TRBV7-7	TRBD2	NA	TRBJ2-5	16	CASSLVPSGGSETQYF	TGTGCTAGCAGCTTAGTTCCTAGCGGGGGTTCAGAGACCCAGTACTTC
TRBV7-2	NA	NA	TRBJ1-2	13	CASSSFVLGGYTF	TGTGCCAGCAGCTCGTTCGTTTTGGGAGGCTACACCTTC
TRBV6-1	TRBD1	NA	TRBJ2-3	17	CASLVGAQGVVADTQYF	TGTGCCAGTTTGGTAGGGGCACAGGGGGTAGTAGCAGATACGCAGTATTTT
TRBV7-9	NA	NA	TRBJ1-2	13	CASSLSEDYGYTF	TGTGCCAGCAGCCTCAGTGAGGACTATGGCTACACCTTC
TRBV28	TRBD1	NA	TRBJ1-2	16	CASSTRTGGNFYGYTF	TGTGCCAGCAGTACCCGGACAGGGGGAAATTTCTATGGCTACACCTTC